The clone carrying this TCR beta chain was picked up one time. Patients of the Seattle cohort, enrolled during active infection, were followed longitudinally. Unmatched junction bases numbered 2, after V lost 3 bases and J lost 5 bases. The CDR3 spans 13 residues. Germline values: CDR1 DFQATT, CDR2 SNEGSKA (reference sequence). In the original workflow: Amplification of reference gene primers provided the estimated nucleated cell counts. Sequencing was performed with immunoSEQ multiplex PCR; in TCRdb, only in-frame clones are kept and a portion is missing. Clonal size and the V and J genes are those of that table, whereas D and trimming came from the DNA. The data show roughly 100,000 clones, about nine tenths seen once. The record originates from a study of blood T cell repertoires in COVID-19. At the level of the study: The United States, Italy and Spain supplied acute and convalescent COVID-19 samples. T cells, B-cell-depleted T cells, or PBMCs provided the cDNA or gDNA that served as material.

The specimen was peripheral blood. This TCR was sampled from a woman aged 45-65 years with COVID-19, enrolled during active disease. V and J are TRBV20-1 and TRBJ2-7; 12 nucleotides match TRBD2. CDR3 protein: CSASWTSGNEQYF. The CDR3 DNA follows: TGCAGTGCTAGTTGGACTAGCGGGAACGAGCAGTACTTC.